These 9 T cell receptor beta chains share one sample of origin, sequenced in a study of T cells in Graves' hyperthyroidism and ophthalmopathy. There were TCR beta CDR3 regions amplified from RNA transcripts. A set of HTBI primers served as the primers for a first-round RT-PCR of the TCR CDR3. TCRdb reprocessed the multiplex PCR reads with MiXCR, giving one entry per CDR3 protein. The sample includes hundreds of thousands of distinct CDR3 sequences, roughly 50% of them seen just once. Sequenced: peripheral blood or thyroid tissue (not recorded which). The source is a woman in her late teens or twenties with Graves' hyperthyroidism.

V usage is TRBV7-2 and J usage is TRBJ2-2; D may be TRBD1 (8 bases). This CDR3 is 14 amino acids long. Germline V gives CDR1 SGHTA, CDR2 FQGNSA. The germline V and J ends were trimmed by 3 bases and 7 bases, with 12 bases remaining between them. CDR3 amino acids: CASSLDREGGELFF. In DNA, the CDR3 is TGTGCCAGCAGCTTGGACAGGGAGGGCGGGGAGCTGTTTTTT.

This clonotype was counted between two and nine times. The chain couples TRBV7-3 to TRBJ1-2, with D perhaps matching TRBD1 (6 bases). The CDR3 totals 13 residues. Germline V gene data show CDR1 as SGHTA and CDR2 as FQGTGA. Trimming removed 6 bases from V and 6 bases from J, with 14 bases in between. The CDR3 coding sequence is TGTGCCAGCAGTCCCGGACAGCCGGATGGCTACACCTTC. Translation gives CASSPGQPDGYTF.

The J gene is TRBJ2-7, the V gene TRBV6-5; 7 bases map to TRBD1. This CDR3 has 14 residues. V lost 6 bases and J lost 3; bases outside the gene matches: 8. Germline V CDR1 and CDR2: MNHEY, SVGAGI. The CDR3 region has the DNA TGTGCCAGCAGCTTAGTCGACAGGGTCTACGAGCAGTACTTC. It yields the protein CASSLVDRVYEQYF.

This clonotype has ten or more counts. V gene TRBV10-3 combines with J gene TRBJ1-2, with TRBD1 matching over 10 bases. Per germline, CDR1 ENHRY and CDR2 SYGVKD. The CDR3 consists of 13 residues. Germline trimming cut 11 bases from V and 6 bases from J; bases unmatched to any gene: 9. The CDR3 coding sequence is TGTGCCGTGTCGGGGACAGGGGTCGATGGCTACACCTTC. Translating gives CAVSGTGVDGYTF.

V gene TRBV4-3 combines with J gene TRBJ1-5; TRBD1 aligns across 7 bases. CDR1 and CDR2 from the germline V gene are LGHNA and YSLEER. The CDR3 length is 15 residues. The V segment lost 0 bases and the J segment 5 bases; nucleotides outside the gene matches: 4. The chain's CDR3 is CASSQETGLDQPQHF. The CDR3 DNA reads TGCGCCAGCAGCCAAGAGACAGGGCTGGATCAGCCCCAGCATTTT.

This clonotype turned up a few times. The rearrangement joins TRBV12-3 or TRBV12-4 to TRBJ2-7; 9 nucleotides line up with TRBD1. The CDR3 is made up of 13 amino acids. J lost 3 bases, V lost 7 bases, and 4 bases had no gene match. CDR3 DNA sequence: TGTGCCAGCATTCTGACAGGGGGCTACGAGCAGTACTTC. This gives the protein CASILTGGYEQYF.

Here the CDR3 DNA reads TGTGCCAGCAAGGTCGAAGAGGACCTCCCCCAGCATTTT. Its translation: CASKVEEDLPQHF. The V gene is TRBV7-2, the J gene TRBJ1-5; D remains ambiguous. Germline assignment: CDR1 SGHTA and CDR2 FQGNSA. The CDR3 sequence is 13 residues long. With 7 bases removed from V and 10 bases from J, the gap between germline ends came to 17 bases.

With regard to this clonotype: Since a much larger clone is just one base distant, this may be a read error. J is TRBJ1-2 and V is TRBV7-9, with D maybe TRBD1 (6 bases). V was shortened by 2 bases and J by 6 bases, with 13 bases between the two germline ends. Per germline, CDR1 SEHNR and CDR2 FQNEAQ (reference sequence). This CDR3 has 14 residues. CDR3 DNA: TGTGCCAGCAGCTTAAAAGGGGGAGGGGATGGCTACACCTTC. It is translated as CASSLKGGGDGYTF.

This chain connects TRBV11-2 to TRBJ1-5; maybe TRBD1 (6 bases). This CDR3 comprises 16 residues. The V end was cut by 5 bases, the J end by 2 bases, with 16 bases between. CDR1 SGHAT and CDR2 FQNNGV come from the germline V gene. CDR3 in amino acids: CASSVAGTQGNQPQHF. The DNA of the CDR3 is TGTGCCAGCAGCGTCGCCGGGACACAGGGCAATCAGCCCCAGCATTTT.